Sequencing of this T cell receptor (beta chain) was carried out in a study of OX40 agonist ivuxolimab in advanced cancers. Study context: Eligibility rules accepted prior anti-PD-1, anti-PD-L1 or anti-CTLA-4 therapy, and 40% had some.

About this clone itself: The target antigen is unknown.

The germline gives CDR1 SGHTA, CDR2 FQGNSA. This CDR3 is built from 13 residues. Trimming shortened V by 1 base and J by 2 bases, and 2 bases separated the two germline ends. General study points: The average count of expanded clones was higher among CD8+ T cells than among CD4+.

Generated by immunoSEQ multiplex PCR, the TCRdb table keeps only in-frame clones and is missing some. The table lists around 69,000 clones, 89% of them singletons. The J gene is TRBJ2-2, the V gene TRBV7-2; no reliable D call. Here the sequenced sample was CD4+ or CD8+ T cells sorted from blood, taken in a trial of the OX40 agonist ivuxolimab. The sequence derives from an adult with an advanced solid tumor such as melanoma, head and neck, liver or kidney cancer. The CDR3, as DNA: TGTGCCAGCAGCTTAGACAACACCGGGGAGCTGTTTTTT. Protein product: CASSLDNTGELFF.